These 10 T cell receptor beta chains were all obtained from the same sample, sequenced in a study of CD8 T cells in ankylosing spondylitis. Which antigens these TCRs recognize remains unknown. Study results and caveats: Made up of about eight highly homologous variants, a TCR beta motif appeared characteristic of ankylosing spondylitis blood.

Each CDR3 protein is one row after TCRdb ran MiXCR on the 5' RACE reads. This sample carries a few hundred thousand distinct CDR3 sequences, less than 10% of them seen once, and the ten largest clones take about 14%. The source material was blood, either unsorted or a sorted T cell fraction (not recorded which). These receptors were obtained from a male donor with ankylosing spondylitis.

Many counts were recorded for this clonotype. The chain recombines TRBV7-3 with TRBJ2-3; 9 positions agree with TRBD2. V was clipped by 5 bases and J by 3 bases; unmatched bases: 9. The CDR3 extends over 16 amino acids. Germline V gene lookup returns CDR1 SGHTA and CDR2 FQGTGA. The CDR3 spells CASSDGLAGKTDTQYF. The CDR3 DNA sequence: TGTGCCAGCAGCGACGGGCTAGCGGGAAAGACAGATACGCAGTATTTT.

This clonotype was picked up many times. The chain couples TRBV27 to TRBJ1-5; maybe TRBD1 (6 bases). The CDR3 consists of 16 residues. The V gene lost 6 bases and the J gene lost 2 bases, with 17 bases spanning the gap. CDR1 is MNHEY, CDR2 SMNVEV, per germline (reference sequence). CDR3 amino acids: CASSRRGGGGNQPQHF. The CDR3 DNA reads TGTGCCAGCAGCCGGAGAGGGGGAGGGGGCAATCAGCCCCAGCATTTT.

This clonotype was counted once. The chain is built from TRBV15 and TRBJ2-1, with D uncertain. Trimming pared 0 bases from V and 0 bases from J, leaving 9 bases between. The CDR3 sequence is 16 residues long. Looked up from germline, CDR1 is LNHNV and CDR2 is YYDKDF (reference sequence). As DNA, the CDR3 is TGTGCCACCAGCAGAGATTTCAGCCCCTCCTACAATGAGCAGTTCTTC. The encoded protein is CATSRDFSPSYNEQFF.

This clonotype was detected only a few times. CDR3 in DNA: TGTGCCATCACCCCGGACAGCTATGGCTACACCTTC. Amino acid sequence: CAITPDSYGYTF. The chain recombines TRBV10-3 with TRBJ1-2, with D perhaps TRBD1 (6 bases). Between the trimmed V and J ends, which lost 7 bases and 4 bases, there was a span of 10 bases. CDR3 size: 12 residues. In germline, CDR1 is ENHRY, CDR2 SYGVKD.

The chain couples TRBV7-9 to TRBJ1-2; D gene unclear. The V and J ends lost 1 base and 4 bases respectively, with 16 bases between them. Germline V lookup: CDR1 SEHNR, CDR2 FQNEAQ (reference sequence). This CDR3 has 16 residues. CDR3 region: CASSLGGRPALYGYTF. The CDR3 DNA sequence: TGTGCCAGCAGCTTAGGTGGTCGCCCGGCCCTCTATGGCTACACCTTC.

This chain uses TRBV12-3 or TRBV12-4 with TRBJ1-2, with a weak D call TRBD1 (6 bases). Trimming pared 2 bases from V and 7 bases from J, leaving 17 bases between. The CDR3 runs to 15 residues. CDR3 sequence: CASSLRGRGVGGYTF. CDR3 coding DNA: TGTGCCAGCAGTTTAAGGGGTAGGGGGGTTGGTGGCTACACCTTC.

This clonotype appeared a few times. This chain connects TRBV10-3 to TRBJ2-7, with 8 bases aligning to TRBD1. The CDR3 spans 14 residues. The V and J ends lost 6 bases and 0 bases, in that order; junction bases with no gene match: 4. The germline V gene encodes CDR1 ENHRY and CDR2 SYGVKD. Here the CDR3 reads CAIRRDRSSYEQYF. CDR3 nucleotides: TGTGCCATCAGGAGGGACAGGAGCTCCTACGAGCAGTACTTC.

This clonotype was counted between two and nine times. This CDR3 reads CASSYQTLSGANVLTF. As DNA, the CDR3 is TGTGCCAGCAGCTACCAGACGCTCTCTGGGGCCAACGTCCTGACTTTC. The chain recombines TRBV5-5 with TRBJ2-6; D remains ambiguous. Germline assignment: CDR1 SGHKS and CDR2 YYEKEE (reference sequence). This CDR3 is 16 amino acids long. V was cut by 3 bases and J by 0 bases, with 10 bases left in between.

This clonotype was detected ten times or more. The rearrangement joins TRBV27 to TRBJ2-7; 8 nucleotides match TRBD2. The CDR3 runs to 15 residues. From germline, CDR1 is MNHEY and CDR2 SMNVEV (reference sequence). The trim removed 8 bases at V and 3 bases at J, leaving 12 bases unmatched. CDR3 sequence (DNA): TGTGCCAGCGGGCGGGGGGCCTTCTATGGCTACGAGCAGTACTTC. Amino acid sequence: CASGRGAFYGYEQYF.

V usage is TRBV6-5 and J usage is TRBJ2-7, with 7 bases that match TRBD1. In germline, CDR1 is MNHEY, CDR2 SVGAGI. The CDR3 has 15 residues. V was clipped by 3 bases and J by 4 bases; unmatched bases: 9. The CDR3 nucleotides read TGTGCCAGCAGTTATCCTCCGGGACAGCATTACGAGCAGTACTTC. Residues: CASSYPPGQHYEQYF.